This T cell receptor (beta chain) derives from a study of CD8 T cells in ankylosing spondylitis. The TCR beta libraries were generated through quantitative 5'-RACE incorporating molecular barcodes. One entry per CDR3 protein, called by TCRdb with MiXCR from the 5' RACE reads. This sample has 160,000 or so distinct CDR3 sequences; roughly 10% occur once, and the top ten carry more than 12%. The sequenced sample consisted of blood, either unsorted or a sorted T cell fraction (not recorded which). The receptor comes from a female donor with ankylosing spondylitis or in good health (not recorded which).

CDR3 protein: CASSVGGLISYNEQFF. In nucleotides, the CDR3 is TGTGCCAGCAGCGTAGGGGGACTAATCTCCTACAATGAGCAGTTCTTC. The V gene is TRBV9, the J gene TRBJ2-1; the match to TRBD2 covers 7 bases. The CDR3 length is 16 residues. CDR1 is SGDLS, CDR2 YYNGEE, per germline. J gave up 0 bases and V 0 bases, and 3 bases lay outside the gene matches.